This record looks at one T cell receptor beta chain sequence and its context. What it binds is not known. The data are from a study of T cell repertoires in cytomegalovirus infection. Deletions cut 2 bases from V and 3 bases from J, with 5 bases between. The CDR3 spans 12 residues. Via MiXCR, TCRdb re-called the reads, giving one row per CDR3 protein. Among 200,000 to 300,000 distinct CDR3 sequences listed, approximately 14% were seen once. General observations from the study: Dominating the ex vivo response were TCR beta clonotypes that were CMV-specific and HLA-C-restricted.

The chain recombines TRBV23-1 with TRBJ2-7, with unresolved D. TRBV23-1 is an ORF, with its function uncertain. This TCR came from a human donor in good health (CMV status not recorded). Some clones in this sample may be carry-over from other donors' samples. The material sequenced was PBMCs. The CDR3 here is CASSQSDYEQYF. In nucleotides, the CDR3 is TGCGCCAGCAGTCAAAGCGACTACGAGCAGTACTTC.